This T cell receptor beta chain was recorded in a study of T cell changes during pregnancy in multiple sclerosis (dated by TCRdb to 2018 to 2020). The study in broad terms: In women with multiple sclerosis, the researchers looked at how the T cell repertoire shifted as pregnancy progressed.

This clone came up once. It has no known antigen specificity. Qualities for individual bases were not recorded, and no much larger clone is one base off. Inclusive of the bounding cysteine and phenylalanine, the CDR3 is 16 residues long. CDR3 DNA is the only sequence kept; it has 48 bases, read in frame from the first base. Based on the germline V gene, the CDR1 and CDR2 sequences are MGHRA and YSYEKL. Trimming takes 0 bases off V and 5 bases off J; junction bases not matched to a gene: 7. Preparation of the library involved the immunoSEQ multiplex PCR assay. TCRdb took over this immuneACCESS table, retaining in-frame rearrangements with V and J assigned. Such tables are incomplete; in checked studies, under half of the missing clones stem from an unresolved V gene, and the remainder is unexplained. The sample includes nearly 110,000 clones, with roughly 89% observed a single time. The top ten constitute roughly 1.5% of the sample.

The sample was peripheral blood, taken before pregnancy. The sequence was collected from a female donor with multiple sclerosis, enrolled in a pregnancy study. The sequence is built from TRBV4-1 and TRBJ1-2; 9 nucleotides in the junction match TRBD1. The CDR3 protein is CASSQDFGQGRYGYTF. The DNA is TGCGCCAGCAGCCAAGATTTCGGACAGGGGCGTTATGGCTACACCTTC.